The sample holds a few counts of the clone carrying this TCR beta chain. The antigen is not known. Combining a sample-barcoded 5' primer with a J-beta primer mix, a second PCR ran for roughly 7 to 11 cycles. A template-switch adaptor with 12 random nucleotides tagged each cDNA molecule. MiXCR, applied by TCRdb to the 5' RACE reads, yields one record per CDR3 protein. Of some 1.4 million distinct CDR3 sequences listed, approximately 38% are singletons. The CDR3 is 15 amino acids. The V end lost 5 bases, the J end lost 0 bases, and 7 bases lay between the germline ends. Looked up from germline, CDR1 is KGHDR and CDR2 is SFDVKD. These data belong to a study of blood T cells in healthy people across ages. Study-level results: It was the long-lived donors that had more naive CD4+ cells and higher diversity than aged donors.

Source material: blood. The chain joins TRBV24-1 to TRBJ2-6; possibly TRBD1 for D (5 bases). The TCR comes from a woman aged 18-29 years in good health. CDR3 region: CATSGTGSGANVLTF. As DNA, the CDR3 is TGTGCCACCAGTGGTACAGGCTCTGGGGCCAACGTCCTGACTTTC.